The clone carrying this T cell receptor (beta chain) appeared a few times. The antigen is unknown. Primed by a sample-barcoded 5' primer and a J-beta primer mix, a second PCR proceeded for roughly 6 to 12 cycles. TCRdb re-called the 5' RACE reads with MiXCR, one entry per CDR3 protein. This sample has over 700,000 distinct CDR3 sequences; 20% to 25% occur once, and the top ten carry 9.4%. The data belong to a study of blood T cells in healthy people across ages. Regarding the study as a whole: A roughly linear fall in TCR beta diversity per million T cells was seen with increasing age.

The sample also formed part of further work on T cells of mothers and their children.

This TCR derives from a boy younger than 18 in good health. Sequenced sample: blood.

CDR3 sequence: CATSGTSGGASDTQYF. DNA for the CDR3: TGTGCCACCAGTGGGACTAGCGGGGGGGCATCAGATACGCAGTATTTT. The chain has TRBV24-1 and TRBJ2-3; TRBD2 matches 15 bases. This CDR3 is built from 16 residues. CDR1 KGHDR and CDR2 SFDVKD come from the germline V gene. J was trimmed by 4 bases and V by 5 bases; bases with no gene match: 3.